Below are 9 T cell receptor beta chains sequenced from a single sample in a study of T cells in women clearing cervical HPV infection. Libraries were prepared by immunoSEQ multiplex PCR; TCRdb keeps only in-frame clonotypes and omits some of them. The ten most abundant clones cover approximately 14% of a sample with more than 15,000 clones. Sequencing was carried out using blood buffy coat. The receptors stem from a woman aged 18-70 years with a cervical HPV16 infection that either progressed to CIN3+ or cleared (not recorded which).

A remark on this clone: The read finishes 3 residues shy of the CDR3 end, and the germline J gene is used to complete it. The chain links TRBV7-6 to TRBJ2-2, with a weak D call TRBD1 (6 bases). The CDR3 consists of 14 residues. CDR1 and CDR2 from the germline V gene are SGHVS and FNYEAQ. Deletions cut 5 bases from V and 5 bases from J, with 12 bases between. Partial CDR3 DNA: TGTGCCAGCAGCCTTTGGACAGAGACCGGGGAG. This translates into CASSLWTETGE. The CDR3 reads in full as CASSLWTETGELFF.

Comments on this clone: The read terminates 3 residues ahead of where the CDR3 ends, so the germline J gene completes it. The rearrangement joins TRBV6-2 or TRBV6-3 to TRBJ2-7; a possible D gene is TRBD2 (5 bases). The CDR3 spans 16 residues. From germline, CDR1 is MNHEY and CDR2 SVGEGT. Trimming removed 8 bases from V and 0 bases from J, with 20 bases in between. CDR3 sequence: CASHSRAGLSSYEQYF. The CDR3 bases that were read are TGTGCCAGCCACTCTCGGGCAGGACTTAGCTCCTACGAG.

The CDR3 bases that were read are TGCGCCAGCAGCTTGAGGGAGGAGGGGACTAGGGGCCGGAATGAG. Protein: CASSLREEGTRGRNE. The whole CDR3 sequence reads CASSLREEGTRGRNEQFF. This chain joins TRBV5-1 and TRBJ2-1; 8 nucleotides agree with TRBD2. The CDR3 end is not reached by the read, which stops 3 residues before it; the germline J gene fills it in. The CDR3 sequence is 18 residues long. Germline CDR1 is SGHRS and CDR2 is YFSETQ. With 1 base clipped from V and 7 bases from J, the junction kept 16 bases outside the gene matches.

A word on this clone: The read comes to an end 3 residues before the CDR3 does, leaving the germline J gene to fill in the end. This rearrangement joins TRBV20-1 to TRBJ2-1; 7 bases match TRBD2. V lost 4 bases and J lost 9; bases outside the gene matches: 12. Per germline, CDR1 DFQATT and CDR2 SNEGSKA (reference sequence). The CDR3 runs 14 residues. The covered CDR3 bases are TGCAGTGCTATTCGGCGGGAGTTTCTCGCTGAG. Protein: CSAIRREFLAE. The CDR3, in full, reads CSAIRREFLAEQFF.

Partial CDR3 DNA: TGTGCCAGCACCTTAGGGGCAACTAATGAAAAA. This gives the protein CASTLGATNEK. The entire CDR3 reads CASTLGATNEKLFF. This chain connects TRBV28 to TRBJ1-4, with a possible D match to TRBD1 (5 bases). The read ends 3 residues early relative to the CDR3; the germline J gene fills the gap. The germline CDR1 and CDR2 sequences are MDHEN and SYDVKM. The germline V and J ends were trimmed by 7 bases and 0 bases, with 9 bases remaining between them. The CDR3 covers 14 residues.

Concerning this clone: The read ends 3 residues early relative to the CDR3; the germline J gene fills the gap. This sequence joins TRBV2 and TRBJ2-5; D is perhaps TRBD1 (6 bases). CDR3 length equals 15 residues. Germline CDR1 SNHLY, CDR2 FYNNEI. Trimming pared 3 bases from V and 2 bases from J, leaving 13 bases between. CDR3 DNA, as far as it was read: TGTGCCAGCAGTGAGGTCGGGACAAATCAAGAGACC. Protein: CASSEVGTNQET. The CDR3 reads in full as CASSEVGTNQETQYF. The whole variable domain, remainder taken from reference TRBV2 and TRBJ2-5, is EPEVTQTPSHQVTQMGQEVILRCVPISNHLYFYWYRQILGQKVEFLVSFYNNEISEKSEIFDDQFSVERPDGSNFTLKIRSTKLEDSAMYFCASSEVGTNQETQYFGPGTRLLVL.

Regarding this clone: The read terminates 3 residues before the CDR3 end, so the remaining end is supplied by the germline J gene. V usage is TRBV28 and J usage is TRBJ1-2; D call uncertain. With 3 bases removed from V and 2 bases from J, the gap between germline ends came to 4 bases. Germline V CDR1 and CDR2: MDHEN, SYDVKM. CDR3 length: 12 amino acids. The part of the CDR3 DNA that was read is TGTGCCAGCAGTTTCTTCAACTATGGC. Its protein product is CASSFFNYG. The full CDR3 sequence reads CASSFFNYGYTF.

In the case of this clone: Sequencing ends 3 residues short of the CDR3 end; the germline J gene provides the rest. The chain couples TRBV28 to TRBJ1-2; 10 bases are a match to TRBD1. Germline V lookup: CDR1 MDHEN, CDR2 SYDVKM. V lost 5 bases and J lost 6; bases outside the gene matches: 9. The CDR3 length is 15 residues. CDR3 region: CASSPGQTGGNGYTF. The sequenced CDR3 bases are TGTGCCAGCAGTCCCGGCCAGACAGGGGGCAATGGC.

A remark on this clone: The read halts 3 residues ahead of the CDR3 end, with the missing end drawn from the germline J gene. The chain links TRBV30 to TRBJ1-6; tentative D call: TRBD1 (6 bases). V was clipped by 4 bases and J by 0 bases, with 19 bases between them. The V gene's germline CDR1 is GTSNPN and CDR2 SVGIG (reference sequence). CDR3 length equals 18 residues. CDR3 amino acids: CAWKGRGVGFSYNSPLHF. CDR3 DNA, as far as it was read: TGTGCCTGGAAGGGCAGGGGAGTAGGATTCTCCTATAATTCACCC.